Listed below are T cell receptor beta chains from one sample, sequenced in a study of blood T cell repertoires in COVID-19. Sequenced by immunoSEQ multiplex PCR; TCRdb stores in-frame clones only, minus some. Among more than 100,000 clones listed, roughly 80% were seen once. Sequenced material: peripheral blood. Receptor source: a man between 60 and 75 years old with acute or convalescent COVID-19. The conserved cysteine and the conserved F or W are not part of the CDR3 here. Fields, in order: V gene, J gene, clone size, CDR3 protein. A clone size is listed for some rows: how often the clone was seen (once, few, many), or a class if it is expanded.

v_call: TRBV5-1
j_call: TRBJ2-1
clone_size: -
cdr3_aa: ASSPTSSPYEQF

v_call: TRBV27
j_call: TRBJ1-2
clone_size: once
cdr3_aa: ASRRRDSNYGYT

v_call: TRBV6-2/TRBV6-3
j_call: TRBJ2-1
clone_size: -
cdr3_aa: ASSKTSGGWNNEQF

v_call: TRBV5-1
j_call: TRBJ1-2
clone_size: -
cdr3_aa: ASSLRGQGTPGGYT

v_call: TRBV5-1
j_call: TRBJ2-1
clone_size: -
cdr3_aa: ASSLDSSSYNEQF

v_call: TRBV3-1/TRBV3-2
j_call: TRBJ2-5
clone_size: -
cdr3_aa: ASSHWEGVETQY

v_call: TRBV14
j_call: TRBJ2-1
clone_size: -
cdr3_aa: ASSQELVNEQF

v_call: TRBV9
j_call: TRBJ1-2
clone_size: -
cdr3_aa: ASRQGSYGYT

v_call: TRBV19
j_call: TRBJ1-2
clone_size: -
cdr3_aa: ASSIVDRGGYT

v_call: TRBV13
j_call: TRBJ1-2
clone_size: -
cdr3_aa: ASSSRRDYGYT

v_call: TRBV29-1
j_call: TRBJ2-7
clone_size: -
cdr3_aa: SVEVWTSGDSYEQY

v_call: TRBV6-4
j_call: TRBJ2-4
clone_size: -
cdr3_aa: ASSHRPQGTNIQY

v_call: TRBV19
j_call: TRBJ2-7
clone_size: many
cdr3_aa: ASSPRTGDYEQY

v_call: TRBV7-3
j_call: TRBJ2-2
clone_size: -
cdr3_aa: ASSFYGTGELF

v_call: TRBV11-2
j_call: TRBJ2-3
clone_size: -
cdr3_aa: ASSLGGRANTQY

v_call: TRBV5-6
j_call: TRBJ1-6
clone_size: few
cdr3_aa: ASSFRVGTNDSPLH

v_call: TRBV7-9
j_call: TRBJ1-2
clone_size: -
cdr3_aa: ASNLGTRYNGYT

v_call: TRBV24-1
j_call: TRBJ2-2
clone_size: -
cdr3_aa: ATSVERSPILF

v_call: TRBV5-6
j_call: TRBJ1-2
clone_size: -
cdr3_aa: ASSRGQDGYT

v_call: TRBV12-3/TRBV12-4
j_call: TRBJ1-1
clone_size: -
cdr3_aa: ASSFRGLTEAF